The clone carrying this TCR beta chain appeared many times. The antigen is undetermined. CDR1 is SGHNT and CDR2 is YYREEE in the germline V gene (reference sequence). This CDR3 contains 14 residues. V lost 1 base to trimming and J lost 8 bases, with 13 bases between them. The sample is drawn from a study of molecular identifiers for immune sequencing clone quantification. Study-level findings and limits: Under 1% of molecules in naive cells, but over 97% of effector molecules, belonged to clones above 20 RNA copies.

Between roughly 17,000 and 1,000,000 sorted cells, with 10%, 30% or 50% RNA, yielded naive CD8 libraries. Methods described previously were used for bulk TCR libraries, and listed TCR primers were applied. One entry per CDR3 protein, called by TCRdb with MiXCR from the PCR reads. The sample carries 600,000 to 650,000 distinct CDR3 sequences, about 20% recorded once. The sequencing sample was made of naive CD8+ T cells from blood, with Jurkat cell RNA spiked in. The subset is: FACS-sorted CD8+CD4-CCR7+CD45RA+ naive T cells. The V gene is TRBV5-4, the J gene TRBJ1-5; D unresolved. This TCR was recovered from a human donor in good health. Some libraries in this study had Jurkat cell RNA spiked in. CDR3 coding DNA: TGTGCCAGCAGCTTGTGGGGTAGTGGGGAGCCCCAGCATTTT. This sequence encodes CASSLWGSGEPQHF.